This TCR beta chain came from a study of metastatic and nonmetastatic thyroid tumors. Using MiXCR, TCRdb reanalyzed the PCR reads. The sample lists tens of thousands of clones, 20% to 25% occurring once. No patient received treatment before thyroid surgery. The germline V gene has CDR1 SGHAT and CDR2 FQDESV (reference sequence). This CDR3 has 16 amino acids. Regarding this clone: The junction and the germline gene differ at one end; a read error may be behind it.

Sequences were obtained from blood. This chain joins TRBV11-1 and TRBJ2-1; D unclear. The TCR comes from a female donor with papillary thyroid cancer or a benign thyroid nodule (not recorded which). Some clones in this sample may be carry-over from other donors' samples. The CDR3 here is CASSLAYMGIYNEQFF. In DNA, the CDR3 is TGTGCCAGTAGCTTAGCTTACATGGGGATATACAATGAGCAGTTCTTC.